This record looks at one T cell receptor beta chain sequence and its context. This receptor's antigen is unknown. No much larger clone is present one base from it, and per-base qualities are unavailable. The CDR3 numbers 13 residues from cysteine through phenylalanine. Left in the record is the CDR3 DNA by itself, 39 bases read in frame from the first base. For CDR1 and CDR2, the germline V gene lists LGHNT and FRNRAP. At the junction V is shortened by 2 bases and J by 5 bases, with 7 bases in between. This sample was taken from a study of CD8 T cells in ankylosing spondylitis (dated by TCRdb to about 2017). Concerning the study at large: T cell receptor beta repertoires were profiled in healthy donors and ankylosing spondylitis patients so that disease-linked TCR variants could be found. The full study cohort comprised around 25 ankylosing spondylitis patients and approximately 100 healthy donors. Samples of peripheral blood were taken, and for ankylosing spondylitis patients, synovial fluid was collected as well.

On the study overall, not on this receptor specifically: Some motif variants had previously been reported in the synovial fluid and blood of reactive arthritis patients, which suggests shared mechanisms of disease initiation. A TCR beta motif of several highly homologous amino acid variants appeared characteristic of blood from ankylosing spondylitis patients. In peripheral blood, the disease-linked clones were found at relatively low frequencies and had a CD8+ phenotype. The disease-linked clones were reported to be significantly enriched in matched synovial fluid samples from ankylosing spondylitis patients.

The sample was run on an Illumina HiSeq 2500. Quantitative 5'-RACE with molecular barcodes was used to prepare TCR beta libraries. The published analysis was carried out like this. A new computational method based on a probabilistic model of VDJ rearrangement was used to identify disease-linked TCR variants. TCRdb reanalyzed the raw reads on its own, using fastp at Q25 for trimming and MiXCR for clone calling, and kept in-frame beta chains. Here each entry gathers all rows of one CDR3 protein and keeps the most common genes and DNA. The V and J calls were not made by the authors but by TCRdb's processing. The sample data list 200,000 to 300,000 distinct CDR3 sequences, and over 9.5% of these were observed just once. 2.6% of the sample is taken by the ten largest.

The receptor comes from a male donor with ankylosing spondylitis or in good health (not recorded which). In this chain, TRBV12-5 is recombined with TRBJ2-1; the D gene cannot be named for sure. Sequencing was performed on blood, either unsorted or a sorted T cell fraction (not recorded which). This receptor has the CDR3 CASGLPNHNEQFF. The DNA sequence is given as TGTGCTAGTGGTTTGCCTAACCACAATGAGCAGTTCTTC.